This T cell receptor beta chain came from a study of long-term antiretroviral therapy in people with HIV. Study-wide findings and caveats: Clonal populations expanded prior to ART predominated within the repertoire at all time points.

With regard to this clone: Its antigen remains unknown.

Germline V gene data show CDR1 as ENHRY and CDR2 as SYGVKD. V lost 3 bases and J 5 bases, leaving 10 bases between the germline ends. This CDR3 comprises 13 residues. Runs used v3.0 of the immunoSEQ assay and were done at survey level. Clones were read by immunoSEQ multiplex PCR, and TCRdb kept only the in-frame ones, dropping some. This sample yields about 22,000 clones, of which around 80% are seen a single time; less than 20% belongs to the top ten. The material sequenced was unsorted PBMCs, taken 0.5 years before starting antiretroviral therapy. This sequence joins TRBV10-3 and TRBJ1-1; weak D call: TRBD1 (6 bases). The clonotype originates from a man aged 35-49 years with HIV. CDR3 residues: CAISDPGETEAFF. In nucleotides, the CDR3 is TGTGCCATCAGTGACCCAGGGGAGACTGAAGCTTTCTTT.